Listed below are T cell receptor beta chains from one sample, sequenced in a study of metastatic and nonmetastatic thyroid tumors. Using MiXCR, TCRdb reanalyzed the PCR reads. The sample records over 10,000 clones, around a third being singletons. Sequences were obtained from tumor tissue. The receptors were gathered from a female donor with papillary thyroid cancer or a benign thyroid nodule (not recorded which). Some clones in this sample may be carry-over from other donors' samples. CDR3s include the opening cysteine and the closing phenylalanine or tryptophan. D genes are given only for firm matches. Not all rows give a size; the values are once, few, many and, for expanded clones, a class.

>few|TRBV19|TRBJ2-6|.
TGTGCCAGTAGGGGGGGCGTCACTGGGGCCAACGTCCTGACTTTC
CASRGGVTGANVLTF
>medium-sized|TRBV2|TRBJ2-1|TRBD2
TGTGCCAGCAGTGAAGCGACGAGCGGGGGGCAGGATGAGCAGTTCTTC
CASSEATSGGQDEQFF
>.|TRBV5-1|TRBJ2-3|TRBD1
TGCGCCAGCAGGAGGGACAGCCAGGTAGATACGCAGTATTTT
CASRRDSQVDTQYF
>few|TRBV28|TRBJ1-2|.
TGTGCCAGCAGCCCTACTCGGGGGGCGAACTATGGCTACACCTTC
CASSPTRGANYGYTF
>.|TRBV11-2|TRBJ2-5|.
TGTGCCAGCAGCCTCAATGGCCCCCAAGAGACCCAGTACTTC
CASSLNGPQETQYF
>medium-sized|TRBV4-1|TRBJ2-4|.
TGCGCCAGCAGCCAAGAAAGAGCTAGCACAGCCAAAAACATTCAGTACTTC
CASSQERASTAKNIQYF
>.|TRBV5-1|TRBJ2-1|.
TGCGCCAGCAGCCCCGGACACACCTACTATGAGCAGTTCTTC
CASSPGHTYYEQFF
>medium-sized|TRBV25-1|TRBJ2-4|TRBD1
TGTGCCAGCAAGGGGGCGGCCAAAAACATTCAGTACTTC
CASKGAAKNIQYF
>medium-sized|TRBV20-1|TRBJ1-6|.
TGCAGTGCACGGGACAACAATTCACCCCTCCACTTT
CSARDNNSPLHF
>.|TRBV11-2|TRBJ2-1|.
TGTGCCAGCAGCTTAGACGCTGGAACCAATGAGCAGTTCTTC
CASSLDAGTNEQFF
>.|TRBV5-1|TRBJ2-7|TRBD2
TGCGCCAGCAGCCACCGGACTAGCGGGAGCTCCTACGAGCAGTACTTC
CASSHRTSGSSYEQYF
>.|TRBV5-1|TRBJ2-1|.
TGCGCCAGCCACGGCGGCCCAACCTACAATGAGCAGTTCTTC
CASHGGPTYNEQFF
>.|TRBV11-2|TRBJ2-1|.
TGTGCCAGCGGCTTAGTTGGAGTGGGAAATGAGCAGTTCTTC
CASGLVGVGNEQFF
>.|TRBV11-2|TRBJ2-7|.
TGTGCCAGCAGCTTAGATCGGGGCGGGGTAAGCTCCTACGAGCAGTACTTC
CASSLDRGGVSSYEQYF
>.|TRBV4-2|TRBJ2-5|TRBD2
TGTGCCAGCAGCCAAGGGACTAGCGGGGGGGCGGAGACCCAGTACTTC
CASSQGTSGGAETQYF
>.|TRBV20-1|TRBJ1-4|.
TGCAGTGCTACCCCACCGGCCTGGGGAGAAAAACTGTTTTTT
CSATPPAWGEKLFF
>.|TRBV7-2|TRBJ2-7|TRBD2
TGTGCCAGCAGCTCTCAACCGACTAGCGGGAGTGAGCAGTACTTC
CASSSQPTSGSEQYF
>.|TRBV27|TRBJ2-2|.
TGTTCCAGCAGTTCCCCCGCGTCCGGGGAGCTGTTTTTT
CSSSSPASGELFF